The following is a TCR beta chain sequence with its context. The antigen remains unidentified. Stated time point: patch test 1, 2 weeks after DPC sensitization. Stated treatment: therapeutic diphenylcyclopropenone sensitization with weekly scalp DPC. TCRdb re-derived calls from the RACE reads in MiXCR, one entry per CDR3 protein. The sample lists some 380,000 distinct CDR3 sequences, roughly 5% occurring once. Looked up from germline, CDR1 is SGHRS and CDR2 is YFSETQ. J was trimmed by 2 bases and V by 0 bases; bases with no gene match: 8. This CDR3 comprises 16 residues. These data come from a study of human T cells and chemical hapten exposure. Turning to the study itself: Patch testing was performed with 0.01% DPC on the upper back, with reading at 6 days. The study, taken as a whole, reports: Significantly greater numbers of large CDR3 similarity clusters came from expanded TCRs than from controls.

The receptor comes from a woman aged 45-65 years with alopecia areata. Some clones in this sample may be carry-over from other donors' samples. The sample in question was whole blood, obtained in connection with sensitization to the hapten diphenylcyclopropenone (DPC). The chain recombines TRBV5-1 with TRBJ2-7; TRBD1 matches at 7 bases. The CDR3 here is CASSLASTGVAYEQYF. CDR3 DNA sequence: TGCGCCAGCAGCTTGGCAAGTACAGGGGTGGCCTACGAGCAGTACTTC.